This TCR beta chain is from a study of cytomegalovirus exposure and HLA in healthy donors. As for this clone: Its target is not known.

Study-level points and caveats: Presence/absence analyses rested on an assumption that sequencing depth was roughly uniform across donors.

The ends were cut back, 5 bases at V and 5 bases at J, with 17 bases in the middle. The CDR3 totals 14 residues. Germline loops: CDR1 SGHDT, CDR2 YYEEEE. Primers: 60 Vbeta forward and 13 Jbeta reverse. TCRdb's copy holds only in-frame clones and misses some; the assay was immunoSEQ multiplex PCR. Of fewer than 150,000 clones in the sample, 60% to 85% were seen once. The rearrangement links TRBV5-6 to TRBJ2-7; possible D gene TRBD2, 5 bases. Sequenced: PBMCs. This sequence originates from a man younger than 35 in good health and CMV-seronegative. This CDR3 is CASSNGGAGNEQYF. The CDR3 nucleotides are TGTGCCAGCAGTAACGGTGGAGCCGGGAACGAGCAGTACTTC.